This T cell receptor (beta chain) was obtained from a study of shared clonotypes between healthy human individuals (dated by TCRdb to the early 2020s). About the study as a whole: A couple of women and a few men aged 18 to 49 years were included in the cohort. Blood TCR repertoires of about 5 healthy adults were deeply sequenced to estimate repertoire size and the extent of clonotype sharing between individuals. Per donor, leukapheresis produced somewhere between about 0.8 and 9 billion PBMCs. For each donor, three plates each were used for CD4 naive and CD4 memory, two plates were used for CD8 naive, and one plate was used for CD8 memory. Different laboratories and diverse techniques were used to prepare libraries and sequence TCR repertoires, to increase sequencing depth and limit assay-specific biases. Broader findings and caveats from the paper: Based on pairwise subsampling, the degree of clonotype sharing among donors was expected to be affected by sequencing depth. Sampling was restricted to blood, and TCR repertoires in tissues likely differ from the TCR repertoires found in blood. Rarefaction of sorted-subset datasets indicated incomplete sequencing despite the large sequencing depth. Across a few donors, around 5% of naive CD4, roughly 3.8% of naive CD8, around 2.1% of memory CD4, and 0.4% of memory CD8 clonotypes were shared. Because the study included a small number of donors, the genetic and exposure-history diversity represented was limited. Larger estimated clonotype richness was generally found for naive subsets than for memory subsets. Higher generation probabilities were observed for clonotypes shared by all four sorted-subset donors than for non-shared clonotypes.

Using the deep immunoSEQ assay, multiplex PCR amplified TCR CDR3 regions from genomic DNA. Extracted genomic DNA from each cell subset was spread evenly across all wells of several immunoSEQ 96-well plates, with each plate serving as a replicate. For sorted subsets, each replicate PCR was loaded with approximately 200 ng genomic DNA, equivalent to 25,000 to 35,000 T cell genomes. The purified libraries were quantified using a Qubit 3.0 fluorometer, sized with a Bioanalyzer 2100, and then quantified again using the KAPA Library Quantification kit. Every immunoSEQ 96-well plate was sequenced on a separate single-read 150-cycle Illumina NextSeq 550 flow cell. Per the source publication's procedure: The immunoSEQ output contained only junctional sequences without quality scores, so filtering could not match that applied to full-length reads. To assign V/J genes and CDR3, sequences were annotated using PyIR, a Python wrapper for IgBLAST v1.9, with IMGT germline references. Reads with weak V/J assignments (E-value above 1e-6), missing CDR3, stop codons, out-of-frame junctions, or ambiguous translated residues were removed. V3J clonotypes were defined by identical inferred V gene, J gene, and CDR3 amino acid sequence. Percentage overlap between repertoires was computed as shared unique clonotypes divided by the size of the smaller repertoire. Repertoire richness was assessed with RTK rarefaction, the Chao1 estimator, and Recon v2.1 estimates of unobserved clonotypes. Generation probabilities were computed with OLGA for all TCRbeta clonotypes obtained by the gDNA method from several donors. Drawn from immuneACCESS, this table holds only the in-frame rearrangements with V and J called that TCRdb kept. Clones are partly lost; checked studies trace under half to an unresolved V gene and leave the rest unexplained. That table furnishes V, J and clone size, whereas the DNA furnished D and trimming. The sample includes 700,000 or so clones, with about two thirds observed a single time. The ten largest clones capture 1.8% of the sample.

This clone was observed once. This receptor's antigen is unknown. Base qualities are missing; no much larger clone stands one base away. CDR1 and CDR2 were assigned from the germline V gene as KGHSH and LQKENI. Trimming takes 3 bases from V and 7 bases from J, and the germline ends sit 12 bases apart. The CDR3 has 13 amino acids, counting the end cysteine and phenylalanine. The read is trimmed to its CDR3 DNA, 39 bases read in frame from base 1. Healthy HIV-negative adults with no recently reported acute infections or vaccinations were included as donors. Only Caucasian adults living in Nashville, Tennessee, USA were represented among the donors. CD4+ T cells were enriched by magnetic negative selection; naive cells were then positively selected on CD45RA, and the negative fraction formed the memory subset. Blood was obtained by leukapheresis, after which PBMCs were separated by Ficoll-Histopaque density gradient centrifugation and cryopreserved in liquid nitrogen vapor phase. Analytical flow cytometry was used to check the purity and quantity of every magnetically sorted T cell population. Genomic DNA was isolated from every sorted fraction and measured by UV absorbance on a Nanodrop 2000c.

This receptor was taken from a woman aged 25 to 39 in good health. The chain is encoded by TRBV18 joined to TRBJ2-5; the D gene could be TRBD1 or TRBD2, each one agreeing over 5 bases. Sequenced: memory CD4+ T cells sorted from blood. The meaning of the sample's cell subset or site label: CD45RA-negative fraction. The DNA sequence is TGTGCCAGCTCACCCCGGGGCTCCTGGACCCAGTACTTC. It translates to CASSPRGSWTQYF. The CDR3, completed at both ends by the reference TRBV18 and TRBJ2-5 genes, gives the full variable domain NAGVMQNPRHLVRRRGQEARLRCSPMKGHSHVYWYRQLPEEGLKFMVYLQKENIIDESGMPKERFSAEFPKEGPSILRIQQVVRGDSAAYFCASSPRGSWTQYFGPGTRLLVL.